This entry features one TCR beta chain sequence. Its antigen remains unidentified. Profiled with immunoSEQ multiplex PCR; TCRdb holds only in-frame clones, not every one. The table has 15,000 or so clones, just over 85% seen once. This specimen comes from a study of T cell clonotyping in hematopoietic cell transplantation. The study, taken as a whole, reports: Higher Inverse Simpson Index values in graft donor and pretransplant recipient predicted broader posttransplant TCR diversity. Few recipient clonotypes overlapped donors; over 95% were de novo at given depth.

The material was PBMCs, obtained 100 days after allogeneic stem cell transplant. The source of this sequence is a male patient aged 45 to 59 who had an allogeneic stem cell transplant from an unrelated donor, so T cells may come from the graft donor. Some clones in this sample may be carry-over from other donors' samples.

DNA for the CDR3: TGTGCCAGCAGGAGACGGGAGAATGAAAAACTGTTTTTT. This gives the protein CASRRRENEKLFF. This chain uses TRBV2 with TRBJ1-4, with D hard to call. Germline assignment: CDR1 SNHLY and CDR2 FYNNEI. Trimming pared 6 bases from V and 5 bases from J, leaving 10 bases between. There are 13 residues in the CDR3.